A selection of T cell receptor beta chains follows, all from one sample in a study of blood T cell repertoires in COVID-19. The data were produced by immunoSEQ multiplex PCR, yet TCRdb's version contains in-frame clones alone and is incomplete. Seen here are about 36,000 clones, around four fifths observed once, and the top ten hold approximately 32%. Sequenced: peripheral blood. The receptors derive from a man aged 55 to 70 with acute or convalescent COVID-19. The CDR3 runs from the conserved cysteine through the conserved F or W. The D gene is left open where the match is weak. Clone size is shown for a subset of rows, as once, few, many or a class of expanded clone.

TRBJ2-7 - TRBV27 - TGTGCCAGCACCGCCAGGGGGGTGGGAGAGCAGTACTTC CASTARGVGEQYF
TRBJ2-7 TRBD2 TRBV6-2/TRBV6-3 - TGTGCCAGCAGCAAGCAACTAGCGTCCTACGAGCAGTACTTC CASSKQLASYEQYF
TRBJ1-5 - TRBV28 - TGTGCCAGCAGTTTATACAGGGCCGTCATTAGCAATCAGCCCCAGCATTTT CASSLYRAVISNQPQHF
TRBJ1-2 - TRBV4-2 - TGTGCCAGCAGCCAAGATAGAGTTGGCTACACCTTC CASSQDRVGYTF
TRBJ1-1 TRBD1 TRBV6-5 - TGTGCCAGCAGCCCCCGACAGGGTGGAGCTGAAGCTTTCTTT CASSPRQGGAEAFF
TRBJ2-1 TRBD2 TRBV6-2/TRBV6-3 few TGTGCCAGCAGTTACATTCGGGGGGAGATTTACAATGAGCAGTTCTTC CASSYIRGEIYNEQFF
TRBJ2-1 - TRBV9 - TGTGCCAGCAGCGTAGATGGAGATGGCTCCTACAATGAGCAGTTCTTC CASSVDGDGSYNEQFF
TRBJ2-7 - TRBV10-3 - TGTGCCATCGCAGGCCACGAGTACTACGAGCAGTACTTC CAIAGHEYYEQYF
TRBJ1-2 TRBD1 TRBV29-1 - TGCAGCGTTGGAGGGGGCTTTGACTATGGCTACACCTTC CSVGGGFDYGYTF
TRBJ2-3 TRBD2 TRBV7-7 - TGTGCTAGCAGCTTAGGGCCTAGCGGGAGTGGAGATACGCAGTATTTT CASSLGPSGSGDTQYF
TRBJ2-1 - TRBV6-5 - TGTGCCAGCCGCCGAGGGGGAGCTAATGAGCAGTTCTTC CASRRGGANEQFF
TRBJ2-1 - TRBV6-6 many TGTGCCAGCGCCCCAGGGGCGCGCAATGAGCAGTTCTTC CASAPGARNEQFF
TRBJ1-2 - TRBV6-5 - TGTGCCAGCACCCGAGGGCAGCTCTATGGCTACACCTTC CASTRGQLYGYTF
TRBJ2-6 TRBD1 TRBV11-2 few TGTGCCAGCAGCCTATCCCCCGACAGGGGGCTCTCTGGGGCCAACGTCCTGACTTTC CASSLSPDRGLSGANVLTF
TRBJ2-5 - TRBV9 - TGTGCCAGCAGCGTAGAGGGGGGGAGGCAAGAGACCCAGTACTTC CASSVEGGRQETQYF
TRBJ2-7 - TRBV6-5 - TGTGCCAGCACGTATTCAGTGCACGGACTCGAGCAGTACTTC CASTYSVHGLEQYF
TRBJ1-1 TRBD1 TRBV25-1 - TGTGCCAGCAGGCACACCGGGACAGGAGCTTTCTTT CASRHTGTGAFF
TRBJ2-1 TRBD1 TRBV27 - TGTGCCAGCAGTTCCCACAGGGGCAATGAGCAGTTCTTC CASSSHRGNEQFF
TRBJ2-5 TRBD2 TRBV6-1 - TGTGCCAGCAGTGAAAAACCCCGACTAGCGGGATTAGAGACCCAGTACTTC CASSEKPRLAGLETQYF
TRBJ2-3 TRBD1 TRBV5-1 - TGCGCCAGCAGCGCCTCACAGGGGGAGCGGAGCACAGATACGCAGTATTTT CASSASQGERSTDTQYF
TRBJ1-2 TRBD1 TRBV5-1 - TGCGCCAGCAGCTTGGTCGTGACAGGGGTGGGCGGCTACACCTTC CASSLVVTGVGGYTF
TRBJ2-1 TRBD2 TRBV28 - TGTGCCAGCAGTTCCCCCAGGGGGGCTAGCGGGACGCACTACAATGAGCAGTTCTTC CASSSPRGASGTHYNEQFF
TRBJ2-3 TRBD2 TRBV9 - TGTGCCAGCAGCGTAGGGACTAGCGGGAGCACAGATACGCAGTATTTT CASSVGTSGSTDTQYF
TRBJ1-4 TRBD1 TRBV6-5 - TGTGCCAGCAGCCCATTGCGGGACAGGGCTGAAAAACTGTTTTTT CASSPLRDRAEKLFF
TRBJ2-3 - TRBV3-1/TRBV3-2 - TGTGCCAGCAGCCAAGGGGGGCGGAGCACAGATACGCAGTATTTT CASSQGGRSTDTQYF
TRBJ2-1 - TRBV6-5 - TGTGCCAGCAGAGCCGGGACTGCGCTTAATGAGCAGTTCTTC CASRAGTALNEQFF
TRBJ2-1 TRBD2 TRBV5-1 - TGCGCCAGCAGCTTCGCGGGAGCCCGGAATGAGCAGTTCTTC CASSFAGARNEQFF
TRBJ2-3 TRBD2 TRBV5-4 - TGTGCCAGCAGCTTCCCCGGGACTAGCGGGCTTCTCACGCAGTATTTT CASSFPGTSGLLTQYF
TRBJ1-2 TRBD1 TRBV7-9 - TGTGCCAGCAGCCATTTCGGGACAGTGAACTATGGCTACACCTTC CASSHFGTVNYGYTF
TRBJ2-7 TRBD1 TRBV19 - TGTGCCAGTAGCCATGCAGGGGGCGCGGGGGAGCAGTACTTC CASSHAGGAGEQYF
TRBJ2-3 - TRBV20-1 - TGCAGTGCTAGTTTAGGCCAAAACAGAGATACGCAGTATTTT CSASLGQNRDTQYF
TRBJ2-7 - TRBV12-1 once TGTGCCAGCAGCTTTAGGGACAGCAAAAACGAGCAGTACTTC CASSFRDSKNEQYF
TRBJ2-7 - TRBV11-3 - TGTGCCAGCAGCTTAGAAGCGGTCGGATCCTACGAGCAGTACTTC CASSLEAVGSYEQYF
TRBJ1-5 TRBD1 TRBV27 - TGTGCCAGCAGTTACAGGGGGCAAAATCAGCCCCAGCATTTT CASSYRGQNQPQHF
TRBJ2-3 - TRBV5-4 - TGTGCCAGCAGCTTGCAGGCTTTCCGCACAGATACGCAGTATTTT CASSLQAFRTDTQYF
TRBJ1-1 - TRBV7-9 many TGTGCCAGCAGCTTAGCCGGACTGGCGAACACTGAAGCTTTCTTT CASSLAGLANTEAFF
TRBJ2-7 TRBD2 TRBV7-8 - TGTGCCAGCAGCTTAGTTAGCGGGGACATCTACGAGCAGTACTTC CASSLVSGDIYEQYF
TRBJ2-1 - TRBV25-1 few TGTGCCAGCAGTGAATATCTGGCGGGTTCCCACAATGAGCAGTTCTTC CASSEYLAGSHNEQFF
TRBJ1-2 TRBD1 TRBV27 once TGTGCCAGCACCGCCTGGGACAGGGGACAAGAAGGCTATGGCTACACCTTC CASTAWDRGQEGYGYTF
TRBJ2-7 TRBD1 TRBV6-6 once TGTGCCAGCAGCCACCCGGGACAGGGAACCTACGAGCAGTACTTC CASSHPGQGTYEQYF
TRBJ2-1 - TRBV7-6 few TGTGCCAGCAGCTTAGACGGGAGCTCCTACAATGAGCAGTTCTTC CASSLDGSSYNEQFF
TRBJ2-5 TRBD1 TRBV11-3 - TGTGCCAGCAGCTTATATCGGACAGGGCTGGGAGAGACCCAGTACTTC CASSLYRTGLGETQYF
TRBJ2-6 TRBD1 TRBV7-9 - TGTGCCAGCAGCCCCGCCCGACAGGGCACCTCTGGGGCCAACGTCCTGACTTTC CASSPARQGTSGANVLTF
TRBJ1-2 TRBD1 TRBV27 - TGTGCCAGCTCATCGGACAGGGAAGGGGTAAACTATGGCTACACCTTC CASSSDREGVNYGYTF
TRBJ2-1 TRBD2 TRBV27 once TGTGCCAGCTGTTTTTCCTTGGGCGGGAGGGCCAGGGATGAGCAGTTCTTC CASCFSLGGRARDEQFF
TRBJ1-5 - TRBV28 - TGTGCCAGCTTCGGGGGGGGCGGTAATCAGCCCCAGCATTTT CASFGGGGNQPQHF
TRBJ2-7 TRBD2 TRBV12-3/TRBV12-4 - TGTGCCAGCGGACTAGATCAGGGCGAGCAGTACTTC CASGLDQGEQYF
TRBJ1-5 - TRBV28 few TGTGCCAGCAGCCGTAACAGGGTCCGTCATCAGCCCCAGCATTTT CASSRNRVRHQPQHF
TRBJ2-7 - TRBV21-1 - TGTGCCAGCAGCAGGGCGGGGGTCCCTCCTGATGAGCAGTACTTC CASSRAGVPPDEQYF
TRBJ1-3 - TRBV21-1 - TGTGCCAGCAGCAAAGCTACAGGGGGAATGAACGGAAACACCATATATTTT CASSKATGGMNGNTIYF
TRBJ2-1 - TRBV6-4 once TGTGCCAGCAGTGAAGTAAGCCGGGGCAATGAGCAGTTCTTC CASSEVSRGNEQFF